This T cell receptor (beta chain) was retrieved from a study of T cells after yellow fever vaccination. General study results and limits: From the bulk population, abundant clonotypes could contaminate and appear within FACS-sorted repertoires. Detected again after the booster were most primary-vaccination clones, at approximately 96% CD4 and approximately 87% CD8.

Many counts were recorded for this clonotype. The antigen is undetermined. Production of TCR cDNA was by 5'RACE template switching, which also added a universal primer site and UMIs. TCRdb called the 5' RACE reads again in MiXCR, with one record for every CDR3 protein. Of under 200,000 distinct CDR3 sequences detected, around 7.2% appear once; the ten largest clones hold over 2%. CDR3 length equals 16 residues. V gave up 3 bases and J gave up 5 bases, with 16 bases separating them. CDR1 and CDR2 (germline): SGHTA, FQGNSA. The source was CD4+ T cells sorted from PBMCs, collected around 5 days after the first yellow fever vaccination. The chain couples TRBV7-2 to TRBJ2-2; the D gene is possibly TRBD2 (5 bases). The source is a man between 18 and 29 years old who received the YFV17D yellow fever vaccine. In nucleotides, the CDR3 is TGTGCCAGCAGCTTGATTCGGGGTATTGGGACCGGGGAGCTGTTTTTT. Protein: CASSLIRGIGTGELFF.